This T cell receptor beta chain was identified during a study of CD8+ T cells in alopecia areata (dated by TCRdb to between 2017 and 2018). With regard to the full study: Treated patients were enrolled in an open-label pilot trial of oral tofacitinib at 5 to 10 mg twice daily for moderate-to-severe alopecia areata. Patients stayed on tofacitinib for 6 to 18 months and then had 6 months of follow-up off drug so that delayed response and recurrence could be assessed. High-throughput TCRbeta sequencing was used to examine T cell clonal expansion in alopecia areata in both the C3H/HeJ mouse model and human patients. Human TCRbeta sequencing covered scalp tissue and sorted CD4+ and CD8+ peripheral blood T cells from patchy and totalis/universalis alopecia areata patients and healthy controls. Biopsies were taken from tofacitinib-treated patients at baseline and again at 4 and 24 weeks into treatment, and several of those patients also had a later scalp biopsy. Clonality in the scalp was compared among normal scalp (n=4), patchy alopecia areata scalp (n=8), and alopecia totalis/universalis scalp (n=8). RNA was obtained with the PAXgene miRNA kit for fixed scalp, the miRNeasy kit for PBMCs, and the RNeasy kit for mouse skin. TCRbeta CDR3 regions were amplified by immunoSEQ multiplex PCR with 35 Vbeta forward and 13 Jbeta reverse primers. Here is what the overall study found, with its caveats: Compared with mice, TCR sequences shared between patients were less clear, possibly partly because of HLA diversity across the patient population. Compared with normal scalp, lesional scalp had higher clonality and more expanded CD8+ clones, particularly in alopecia totalis/universalis, a pattern that suggests antigenic drive. Unlike mouse skin, which is dominated by gammadelta T cells, normal human skin has resident alphabeta T cells that are also sequenced, and this complicates analysis of the scalp TCR repertoire.

As concerns this clone: What this receptor recognizes is not known. One base away there is no much larger clone; base qualities are not given.

The library was obtained by the immunoSEQ multiplex PCR assay. RNA was extracted from all samples and reverse transcribed into cDNA as template for TCR sequencing. First-strand cDNA was synthesized with SuperScript III using a 2:1 mix of oligo-dT and random hexamers. A synthetic immune receptor repertoire was used to measure amplification bias, and any remaining bias was corrected computationally. Under the source paper's analysis protocol: Raw reads were preprocessed to remove errors, and CDR3 was defined by IMGT conventions from the conserved cysteine to phenylalanine. Clonality was calculated as 1 minus Shannon entropy normalized by log2 of the number of productive unique TCRs. Whether each scalp clone was CD4 or CD8 was inferred by checking scalp TCRbeta sequences against the CD4 and CD8 repertoires from sorted blood. TCRdb provides this immuneACCESS table in a form limited to in-frame rearrangements. Some clones are lacking; in checked studies, under half of them reflect an unresolved V gene, and why the rest are absent is not known. Clone size and the V and J calls come from that table; the DNA yielded D and trimming. The sample contains 160,000 or so clones, 67% of them found a single time. Jointly, the top ten make up approximately 10% of the sample.

Reading the label with the study, this specimen's time point is: baseline before oral tofacitinib. Lesional scalp punch biopsies and peripheral blood were obtained from alopecia areata patients. PBMCs were isolated by density centrifugation and stained for CD3, CD4 and CD8, after which CD4+ and CD8+ T cells were sorted on a FACSAria. The sample in question was CD8+ T cells sorted from blood, obtained at week 0. The receptor comes from a human donor with alopecia areata.

The CDR3 reads CASSLDPRTDETNEQFF. The bases are TGTGCCAGCAGCTTAGACCCCAGGACGGACGAGACTAATGAGCAGTTCTTC. The chain is assembled from TRBV11-2 and TRBJ2-1; confidence is insufficient to name the D gene. Cut back by 0 bases and 7 bases, the V and J ends lie 19 bases apart. The CDR3 runs 17 amino acids, cysteine and phenylalanine included. Just the 51-base CDR3 DNA is kept, in frame starting at base 1. CDR1 and CDR2, looked up from the germline V gene, are SGHAT and FQNNGV.